A selection of T cell receptor beta chains follows, all from one sample in a study of blood T cell repertoires in COVID-19. Clones were sequenced by immunoSEQ multiplex PCR, and TCRdb holds only the in-frame ones, with some missing. This sample has 210,000 or so clones, with about 90% found just once. Source material: peripheral blood. The source of these receptors is a man aged 50-60 years with acute or convalescent COVID-19. Each CDR3 is given with its conserved first and last residue. Some rows mark clone size as missing; the rest say once, few, many or name a class of expanded clone.

v_call,clone_size,j_call,cdr3_aa
TRBV9,NA,TRBJ2-2,CASSPWSWNTGELFF
TRBV9,NA,TRBJ1-4,CASSVGDRAEGEKLFF
TRBV11-2,once,TRBJ1-3,CASSLTGGRSGNTIYF
TRBV10-2,NA,TRBJ2-1,CASSRSGSSYNEQFF
TRBV27,NA,TRBJ2-2,CASSHPTGTNTGELFF
TRBV7-2,NA,TRBJ2-5,CASSFRTGVFEETQYF
TRBV3-1/TRBV3-2,NA,TRBJ2-5,CASSPTLAGGRKETQYF
TRBV24-1,NA,TRBJ2-1,CATSDRSGSDYNEQFF
TRBV7-9,NA,TRBJ2-3,CASSSWRGGTDTQYF
TRBV3-1/TRBV3-2,NA,TRBJ1-6,CASSQEGREVHF
TRBV11-3,NA,TRBJ2-1,CASSLGTGAHNEQFF
TRBV12-3/TRBV12-4,once,TRBJ2-1,CASRRGTAAVQFF
TRBV5-4,NA,TRBJ1-2,CASSSPRDNYGYTF
TRBV10-3,NA,TRBJ2-1,CAIKVGQGAHNEQFF
TRBV28,NA,TRBJ1-5,CASSRRGGHSNQPQHF
TRBV12-3/TRBV12-4,few,TRBJ1-5,CASRTTRGEPQHF
TRBV29-1,NA,TRBJ1-2,CSVDDADRYYGYTF
TRBV9,NA,TRBJ2-1,CASSVALGQGNEQFF
TRBV7-9,NA,TRBJ1-2,CASSSTSVSLHYGYTF
TRBV4-2,NA,TRBJ2-6,CASSQETGSYSGANVLTF
TRBV4-3,NA,TRBJ2-4,CASSQGQGGNIQYF
TRBV7-9,NA,TRBJ1-3,CASRHDRSSGNTIYF